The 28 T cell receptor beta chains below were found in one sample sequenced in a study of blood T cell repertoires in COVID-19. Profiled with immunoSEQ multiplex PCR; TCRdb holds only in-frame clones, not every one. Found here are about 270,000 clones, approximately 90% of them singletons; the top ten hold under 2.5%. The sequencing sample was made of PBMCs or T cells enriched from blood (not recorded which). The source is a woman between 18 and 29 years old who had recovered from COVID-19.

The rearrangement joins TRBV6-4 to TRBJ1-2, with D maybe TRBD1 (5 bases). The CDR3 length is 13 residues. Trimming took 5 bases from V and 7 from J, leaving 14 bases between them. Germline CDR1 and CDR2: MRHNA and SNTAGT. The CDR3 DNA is TGTGCCAGCAGTAGACAGCGTGGAAGTGGCTACACCTTC. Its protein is CASSRQRGSGYTF.

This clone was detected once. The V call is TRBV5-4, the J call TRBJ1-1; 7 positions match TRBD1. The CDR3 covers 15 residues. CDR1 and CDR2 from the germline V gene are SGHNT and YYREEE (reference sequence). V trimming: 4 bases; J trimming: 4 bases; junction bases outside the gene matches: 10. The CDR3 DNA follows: TGTGCCAGCAGCCTGGGTGGGGACAGACTCACTGAAGCTTTCTTT. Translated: CASSLGGDRLTEAFF.

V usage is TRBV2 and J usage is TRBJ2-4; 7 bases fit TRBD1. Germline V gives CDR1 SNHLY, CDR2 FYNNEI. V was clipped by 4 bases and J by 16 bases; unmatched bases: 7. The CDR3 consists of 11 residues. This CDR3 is CASSGRGGYYF. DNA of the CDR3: TGTGCCAGCAGTGGGAGAGGGGGCTACTACTTC.

In DNA, the CDR3 is TGTGCCAGCAGCCAAGTGCAGGATTATGGCTACACCTTC. Its translation: CASSQVQDYGYTF. This chain links TRBV3-1 (or the pseudogene TRBV3-2) with TRBJ1-2, with no clear D. This CDR3 contains 13 residues. From germline, CDR1 is LGHDT and CDR2 YNNKEL (reference sequence). Trimming left V 1 base short and J 5 bases short, with 8 bases between.

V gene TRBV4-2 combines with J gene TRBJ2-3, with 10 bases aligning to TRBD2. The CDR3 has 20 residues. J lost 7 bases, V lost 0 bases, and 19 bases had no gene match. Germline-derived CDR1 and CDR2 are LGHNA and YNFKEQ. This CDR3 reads CASSQDIWASAGGPLNTQYF. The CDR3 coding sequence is TGTGCCAGCAGCCAAGATATTTGGGCTTCAGCGGGGGGGCCCCTAAATACGCAGTATTTT.

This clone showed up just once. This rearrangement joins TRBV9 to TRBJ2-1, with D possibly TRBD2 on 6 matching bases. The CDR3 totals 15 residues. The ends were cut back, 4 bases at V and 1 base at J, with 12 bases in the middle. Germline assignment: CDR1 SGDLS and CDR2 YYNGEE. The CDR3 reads CASSPPSVSYNEQFF. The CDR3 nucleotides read TGTGCCAGCAGCCCCCCTAGCGTATCCTACAATGAGCAGTTCTTC.

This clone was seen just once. CDR3: CASSQGIAGLFSYEQYF. The CDR3 nucleotides read TGCGCCAGCAGCCAAGGGATAGCGGGGTTGTTCTCCTACGAGCAGTACTTC. This chain connects TRBV4-1 to TRBJ2-7; 8 nucleotides align to TRBD2. This CDR3 comprises 17 residues. CDR1 is MGHRA and CDR2 is YSYEKL in the germline V gene. V was pared by 1 base and J by 0 bases, with 8 bases of the junction left unmatched.

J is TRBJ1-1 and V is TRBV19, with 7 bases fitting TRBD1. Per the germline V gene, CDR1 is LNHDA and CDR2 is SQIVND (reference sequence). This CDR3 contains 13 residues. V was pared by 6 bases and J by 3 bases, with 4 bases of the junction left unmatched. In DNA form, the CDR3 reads TGTGCCAGTAGGGAGGGGGCCTACACTGAAGCTTTCTTT. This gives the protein CASREGAYTEAFF.

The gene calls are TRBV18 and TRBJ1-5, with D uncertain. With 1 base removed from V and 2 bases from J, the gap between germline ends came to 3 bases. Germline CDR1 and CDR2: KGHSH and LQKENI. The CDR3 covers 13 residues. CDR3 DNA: TGTGCCAGCTCACCACGCGGCAATCAGCCCCAGCATTTT. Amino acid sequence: CASSPRGNQPQHF.

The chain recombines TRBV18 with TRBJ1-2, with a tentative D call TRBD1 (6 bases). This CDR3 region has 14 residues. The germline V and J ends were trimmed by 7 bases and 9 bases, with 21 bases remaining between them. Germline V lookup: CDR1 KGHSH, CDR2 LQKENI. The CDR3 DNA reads TGTGCCAGCTTTACCAAGCCACAGGGCGGAAGCTACACCTTC. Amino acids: CASFTKPQGGSYTF. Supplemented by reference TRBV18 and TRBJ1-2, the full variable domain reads NAGVMQNPRHLVRRRGQEARLRCSPMKGHSHVYWYRQLPEEGLKFMVYLQKENIIDESGMPKERFSAEFPKEGPSILRIQQVVRGDSAAYFCASFTKPQGGSYTFGSGTRLTVV.

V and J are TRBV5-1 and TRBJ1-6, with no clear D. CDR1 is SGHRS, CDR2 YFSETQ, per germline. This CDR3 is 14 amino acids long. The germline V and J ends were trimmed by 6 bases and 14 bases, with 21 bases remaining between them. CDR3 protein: CASNPGPGLTALHF. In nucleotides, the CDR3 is TGCGCCAGCAACCCGGGTCCCGGGTTAACGGCCCTCCACTTT.

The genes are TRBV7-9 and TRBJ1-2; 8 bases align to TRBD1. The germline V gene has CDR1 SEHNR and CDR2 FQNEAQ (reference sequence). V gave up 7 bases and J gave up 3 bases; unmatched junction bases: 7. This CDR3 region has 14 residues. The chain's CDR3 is CASNLQGAHYGYTF. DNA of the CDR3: TGTGCCAGCAATCTTCAGGGGGCTCACTATGGCTACACCTTC.

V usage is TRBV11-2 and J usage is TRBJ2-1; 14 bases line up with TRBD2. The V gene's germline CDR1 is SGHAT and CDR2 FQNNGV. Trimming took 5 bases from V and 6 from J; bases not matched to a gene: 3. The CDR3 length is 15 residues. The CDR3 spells CASSQTSGGGNEQFF. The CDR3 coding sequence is TGTGCCAGCAGCCAGACTAGCGGGGGGGGCAATGAGCAGTTCTTC.

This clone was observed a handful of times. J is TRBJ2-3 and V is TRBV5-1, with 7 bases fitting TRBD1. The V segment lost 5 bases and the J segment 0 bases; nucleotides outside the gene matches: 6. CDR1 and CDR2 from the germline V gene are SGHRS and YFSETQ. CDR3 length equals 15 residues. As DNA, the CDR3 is TGCGCCAGCAGTGGGACAGATACTAGCACAGATACGCAGTATTTT. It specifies CASSGTDTSTDTQYF.

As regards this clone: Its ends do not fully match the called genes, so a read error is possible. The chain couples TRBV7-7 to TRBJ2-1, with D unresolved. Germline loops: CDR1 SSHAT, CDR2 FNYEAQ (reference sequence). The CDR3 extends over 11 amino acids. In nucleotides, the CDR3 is TGTGCTAGCAGCTCCGGAGATGAGCAGTTCTTC. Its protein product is CASSSGDEQFF. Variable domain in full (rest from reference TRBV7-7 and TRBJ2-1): GAGVSQSPRYKVTKRGQDVTLRCDPISSHATLYWYQQALGQGPEFLTYFNYEAQPDKSGLPSDRFSAERPEGSISTLTIQRTEQRDSAMYRCASSSGDEQFFGPGTRLTVL.

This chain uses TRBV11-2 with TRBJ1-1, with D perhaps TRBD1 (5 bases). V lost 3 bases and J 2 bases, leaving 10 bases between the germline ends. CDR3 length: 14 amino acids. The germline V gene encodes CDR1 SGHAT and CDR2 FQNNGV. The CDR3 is CASSFRDSNTEAFF. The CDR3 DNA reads TGTGCCAGCAGCTTCCGGGACTCAAACACTGAAGCTTTCTTT.

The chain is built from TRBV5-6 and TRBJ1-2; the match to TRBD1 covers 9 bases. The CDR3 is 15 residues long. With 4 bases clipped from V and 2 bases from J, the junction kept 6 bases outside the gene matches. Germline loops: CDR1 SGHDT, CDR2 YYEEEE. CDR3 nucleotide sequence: TGTGCCAGCAGCGTAGACAGGGGGAAGAACTATGGCTACACCTTC. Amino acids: CASSVDRGKNYGYTF.

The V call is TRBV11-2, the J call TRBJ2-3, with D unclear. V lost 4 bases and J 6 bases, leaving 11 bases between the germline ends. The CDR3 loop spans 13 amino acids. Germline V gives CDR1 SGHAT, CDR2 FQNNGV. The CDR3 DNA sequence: TGTGCCAGCAGCTCGTTGGGCATGGATACGCAGTATTTT. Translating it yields CASSSLGMDTQYF. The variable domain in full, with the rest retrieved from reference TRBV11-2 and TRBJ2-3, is EAGVAQSPRYKIIEKRQSVAFWCNPISGHATLYWYQQILGQGPKLLIQFQNNGVVDDSQLPKDRFSAERLKGVDSTLKIQPAKLEDSAVYLCASSSLGMDTQYFGPGTRLTVL.

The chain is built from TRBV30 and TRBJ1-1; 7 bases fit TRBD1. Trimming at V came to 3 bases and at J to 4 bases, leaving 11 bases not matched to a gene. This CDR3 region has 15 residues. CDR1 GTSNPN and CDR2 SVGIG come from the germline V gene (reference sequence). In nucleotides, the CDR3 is TGTGCCTGGAGAATAGGGGGCGGACGAAGCACTGAAGCTTTCTTT. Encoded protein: CAWRIGGGRSTEAFF.

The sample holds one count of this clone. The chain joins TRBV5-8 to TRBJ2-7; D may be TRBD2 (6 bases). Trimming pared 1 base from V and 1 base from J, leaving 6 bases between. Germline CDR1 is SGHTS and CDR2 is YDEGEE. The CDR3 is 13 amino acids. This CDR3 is CASSLRGSYEQYF. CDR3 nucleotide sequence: TGTGCCAGCAGCTTGCGGGGGTCCTACGAGCAGTACTTC.

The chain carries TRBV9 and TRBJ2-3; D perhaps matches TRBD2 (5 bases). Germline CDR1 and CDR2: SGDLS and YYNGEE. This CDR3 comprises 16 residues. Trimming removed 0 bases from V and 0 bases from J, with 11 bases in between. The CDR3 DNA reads TGTGCCAGCAGCGTAGAAGGCGGAGGTAGCACAGATACGCAGTATTTT. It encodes CASSVEGGGSTDTQYF.

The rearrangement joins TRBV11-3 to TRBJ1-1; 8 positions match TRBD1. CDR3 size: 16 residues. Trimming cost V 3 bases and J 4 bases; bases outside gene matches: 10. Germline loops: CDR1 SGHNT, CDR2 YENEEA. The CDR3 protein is CASSFSRGRSGTEAFF. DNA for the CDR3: TGTGCCAGCAGCTTTTCCAGGGGGCGGAGCGGCACTGAAGCTTTCTTT.

The CDR3 sequence is CASSQDRWYNSPLHF. The DNA for the CDR3 is TGTGCCAGCAGCCAAGACAGGTGGTATAATTCACCCCTCCACTTT. The genes are TRBV14 and TRBJ1-6; D unclear. Per the germline V gene, CDR1 is SGHDN and CDR2 is FVKESK. The CDR3 is 15 amino acids. Trimming shortened V by 0 bases and J by 4 bases, and 7 bases separated the two germline ends.

CDR3 loop: CASSMGQGGTEAFF. The CDR3, as DNA: TGTGCCAGCAGCATGGGACAGGGGGGCACTGAAGCTTTCTTT. V is TRBV11-2 and J is TRBJ1-1; 11 bases align to TRBD1. The CDR3 is made up of 14 amino acids. V was pared by 5 bases and J by 4 bases, with 3 bases of the junction left unmatched. Germline V lookup: CDR1 SGHAT, CDR2 FQNNGV.

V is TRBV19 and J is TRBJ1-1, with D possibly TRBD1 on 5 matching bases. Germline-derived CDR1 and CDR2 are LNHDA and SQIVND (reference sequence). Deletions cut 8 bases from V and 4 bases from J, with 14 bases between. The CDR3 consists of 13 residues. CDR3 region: CASQTVGITEAFF. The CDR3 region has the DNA TGTGCCAGTCAGACAGTTGGAATCACTGAAGCTTTCTTT.

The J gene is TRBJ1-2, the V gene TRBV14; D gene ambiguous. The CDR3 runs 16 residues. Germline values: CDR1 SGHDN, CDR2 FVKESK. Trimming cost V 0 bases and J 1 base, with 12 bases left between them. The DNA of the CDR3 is TGTGCCAGCAGCCAAGATCTCGTACCGGGTAACTATGGCTACACCTTC. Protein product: CASSQDLVPGNYGYTF.

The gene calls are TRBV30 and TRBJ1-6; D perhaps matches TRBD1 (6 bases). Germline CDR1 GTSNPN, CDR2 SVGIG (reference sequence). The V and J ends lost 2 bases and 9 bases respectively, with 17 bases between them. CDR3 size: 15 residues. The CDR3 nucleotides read TGTGCCTGGAGTTCGTCAACAGGGAGTAGTTCACCCCTCCACTTT. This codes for CAWSSSTGSSSPLHF.

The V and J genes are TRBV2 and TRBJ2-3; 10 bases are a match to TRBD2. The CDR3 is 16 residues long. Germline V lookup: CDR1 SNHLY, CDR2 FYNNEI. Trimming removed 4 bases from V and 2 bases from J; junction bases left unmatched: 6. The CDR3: CASSGPLAGATDTQYF. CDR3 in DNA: TGTGCCAGCAGTGGGCCTCTAGCGGGGGCCACAGATACGCAGTATTTT.